The 3 T cell receptor beta chains in this list originate from one sample, sequenced in a study of CD8+CD57+ T cells in acquired aplastic anemia (dated by TCRdb to the late 2010s). Sequencer: Illumina HiSeq 2000. Genomic DNA was used as template for profiling of TCR beta VDJ combinations and CDR3 sequences. The public reads were run again by TCRdb, first through fastp at Q25 and then through MiXCR, and only productive beta chains were kept. Rows matching on CDR3 protein sequence are summarized as one entry with the most common DNA and genes. The sample profile shows about 170,000 distinct CDR3 sequences; approximately 60% of them were found once. The ten largest clones represent roughly 42% of the sample. The source material was sorted CD4+, CD8+, or CD8+CD57+ T cells (not recorded which) from PBMCs. These receptors all stem from a human donor in good health.

About this clonotype: A much larger clone sits a single nucleotide away, making a read error possible. The V gene is TRBV7-9, the J gene TRBJ2-5, with a possible D match to TRBD2 (6 bases). Deletions cut 5 bases from V and 2 bases from J, with 15 bases between. Germline CDR1 and CDR2: SEHNR and FQNEAQ (reference sequence). The CDR3 is 15 amino acids. The CDR3 spells CASSLRRDLQETQYF. CDR3 coding DNA: TGTGCCAGCAGCCTAAGGCGGGACCTTCAAGAGACCCAGTACTTC.

The sample holds a few counts of this clonotype. This rearrangement joins TRBV2 to TRBJ1-2; D possibly corresponds to TRBD1 (6 bases). The CDR3 runs 13 residues. In germline, CDR1 is SNHLY, CDR2 FYNNEI. The V end lost 5 bases, the J end lost 2 bases, and 9 bases lay between the germline ends. Here the CDR3 DNA reads TGTGCCAGCAGTTTAGGACAGAACTATGGCTACACCTTC. Amino acid sequence: CASSLGQNYGYTF.

V usage is TRBV15 and J usage is TRBJ2-3; D gene unclear. Between the trimmed V and J ends, which lost 5 bases and 5 bases, there was a span of 14 bases. The CDR3 totals 14 residues. From germline, CDR1 is LNHNV and CDR2 YYDKDF (reference sequence). The chain's CDR3 is CATSHVGIGDTQYF. CDR3 sequence (DNA): TGTGCCACCAGCCACGTTGGGATAGGAGATACGCAGTATTTT. The whole variable domain, remainder taken from reference TRBV15 and TRBJ2-3, is DAMVIQNPRYQVTQFGKPVTLSCSQTLNHNVMYWYQQKSSQAPKLLFHYYDKDFNNEADTPDNFQSRRPNTSFCFLDIRSPGLGDTAMYLCATSHVGIGDTQYFGPGTRLTVL.